Listed here are 26 T cell receptor beta chains from one sample, sequenced in a study of T cells after yellow fever vaccination (dated by TCRdb to about 2019). The treatment or condition label here, explained by the study, means: live attenuated yellow fever vaccine strain. The library was prepared using 5' RACE. Sequencer: Illumina HiSeq 2500. TCRdb trimmed the raw reads at Q25, called clones with MiXCR and kept productive beta chains. Entries that share a CDR3 protein sequence are merged under the most common genes and DNA. The sample yields about 85,000 distinct CDR3 sequences; roughly 13% were counted once. The top ten clonotypes cover about 22% of the sample. Sequencing used CD8+ T cells not binding an NS4B(214-222) dextramer, sorted from PBMCs, obtained less than 25 days after the first yellow fever vaccination. The cell subset or site label of this sample denotes: NS4B epitope dextramer-negative CD8 T cells. The source is a man aged 18 to 29 who received the YFV17D yellow fever vaccine.

This clonotype was detected only a few times. The chain couples TRBV2 to TRBJ1-5; possible D gene TRBD1, 6 bases. Looked up from germline, CDR1 is SNHLY and CDR2 is FYNNEI. CDR3 length: 12 amino acids. Trimming removed 6 bases from V and 4 bases from J, with 7 bases in between. The CDR3 region is CASRDRNQPQHF. CDR3 in DNA: TGTGCCAGCAGGGACAGAAATCAGCCCCAGCATTTT. Variable domain in full (rest from reference TRBV2 and TRBJ1-5): EPEVTQTPSHQVTQMGQEVILRCVPISNHLYFYWYRQILGQKVEFLVSFYNNEISEKSEIFDDQFSVERPDGSNFTLKIRSTKLEDSAMYFCASRDRNQPQHFGDGTRLSIL.

The table lists this clonotype with many counts. The chain couples TRBV29-1 to TRBJ2-5; D gene uncertain. Trimming took 5 bases from V and 1 from J, leaving 5 bases between them. Per germline, CDR1 SQVTM and CDR2 ANQGSEA. The CDR3 has 11 residues. CDR3 in DNA: TGCAGCGTTCTACCCCAAGAGACCCAGTACTTC. Its translation is CSVLPQETQYF.

This clonotype was picked up a small number of times. The genes are TRBV3-1 and TRBJ2-7; perhaps TRBD2 as D (6 bases). The germline V gene has CDR1 LGHDT and CDR2 YNNKEL (reference sequence). The CDR3 is 13 residues long. With 3 bases removed from V and 6 bases from J, the gap between germline ends came to 12 bases. In nucleotides, the CDR3 is TGTGCCAGCAGCCAGAGACTAGAAGTCGAGCAGTACTTC. Its translation is CASSQRLEVEQYF.

This clonotype was counted a few times. The chain links TRBV11-2 to TRBJ2-7; D is unclear. Trimming left V 2 bases short and J 2 bases short, with 10 bases between. Germline V gives CDR1 SGHAT, CDR2 FQNNGV. The CDR3 sequence is 14 residues long. The CDR3 nucleotides are TGTGCCAGCAGCTTAATCCCAGAGACCTACGAGCAGTACTTC. This sequence encodes CASSLIPETYEQYF.

The chain has TRBV5-6 and TRBJ2-1; 8 nucleotides match TRBD1. Looked up from germline, CDR1 is SGHDT and CDR2 is YYEEEE. This CDR3 comprises 16 residues. V was clipped by 0 bases and J by 7 bases; unmatched bases: 9. The CDR3 region has the DNA TGTGCCAGCAGCTTGGCCCTGAGACAGGGGTGGAATGAGCAGTTCTTC. This gives the protein CASSLALRQGWNEQFF.

J is TRBJ2-7 and V is TRBV5-4; possibly TRBD1 for D (6 bases). This CDR3 has 14 residues. The V and J ends lost 1 base and 5 bases respectively, with 13 bases between them. Germline V gene lookup returns CDR1 SGHNT and CDR2 YYREEE (reference sequence). DNA for the CDR3: TGTGCCAGCAGCTTGTACAGGGAGCTCGACGAGCAGTACTTC. Protein product: CASSLYRELDEQYF.

The chain couples TRBV12-3 or TRBV12-4 to TRBJ2-7, with 8 bases identical to TRBD1. The CDR3 sequence is 14 residues long. The V segment lost 5 bases and the J segment 2 bases; nucleotides outside the gene matches: 5. In DNA form, the CDR3 reads TGTGCCAGCAGTAAAGGACAGGGCGCCTACGAGCAGTACGTC. Protein: CASSKGQGAYEQYV.

The chain uses TRBV6-5 and TRBJ1-2; D not certain. This CDR3 has 16 amino acids. Germline V gene sequence: CDR1 MNHEY, CDR2 SVGAGI. V lost 5 bases to trimming and J lost 1 base, with 17 bases between them. The CDR3, as DNA: TGTGCCAGCAGTCCCTCGGGTGGGATTAATAACTATGGCTACACCTTC. This codes for CASSPSGGINNYGYTF.

This clonotype was seen only a few times. The chain recombines TRBV2 with TRBJ2-6; D is perhaps TRBD1 (5 bases). This CDR3 has 17 residues. The germline CDR1 and CDR2 sequences are SNHLY and FYNNEI. Trimming stripped 1 base from V and 0 bases from J, with 10 bases between. CDR3 nucleotides: TGTGCCAGCAGTGAAGGGGGCAGCTCCTCTGGGGCCAACGTCCTGACTTTC. This gives the protein CASSEGGSSSGANVLTF.

V usage is TRBV4-3 and J usage is TRBJ2-2, with 7 nucleotides matching TRBD2. Germline V CDR1 and CDR2: LGHNA, YSLEER. The ends lost 4 bases at V and 1 base at J; junction bases unmatched: 12. CDR3 length: 18 residues. The CDR3 region is CASSPIAGEGLNTGELFF. The CDR3 coding sequence is TGCGCCAGCAGCCCTATTGCGGGAGAGGGCCTGAACACCGGGGAGCTGTTTTTT.

This clonotype was picked up many times. V gene TRBV14 combines with J gene TRBJ2-1; D not certain. V shed 1 base and J shed 0 bases, with 13 bases lying between them. The CDR3 is made up of 17 amino acids. Per the germline V gene, CDR1 is SGHDN and CDR2 is FVKESK. In DNA, the CDR3 is TGTGCCAGCAGCCAAGGCGGCTTCCCGAGCTCCTACAATGAGCAGTTCTTC. The encoded protein is CASSQGGFPSSYNEQFF.

This clonotype has only a few counts. This chain connects TRBV19 to TRBJ2-6; no reliable D call. The germline gives CDR1 LNHDA, CDR2 SQIVND (reference sequence). The V and J ends lost 5 bases and 6 bases respectively, with 20 bases between them. The length of the CDR3 is 17 residues. The CDR3 protein is CASSLDKAGRVANVLTF. The CDR3 region has the DNA TGTGCCAGTAGTCTTGATAAGGCCGGTCGGGTGGCCAACGTCCTGACTTTC.

Only a few counts were recorded for this clonotype. V gene TRBV7-9 combines with J gene TRBJ2-5; 10 nucleotides align to TRBD2. Germline trimming cut 1 base from V and 2 bases from J; bases unmatched to any gene: 4. Germline V gene sequence: CDR1 SEHNR, CDR2 FQNEAQ (reference sequence). The CDR3 length is 16 residues. CDR3 DNA: TGTGCCAGCAGCTTAGGGCCTAGCGGGGGACAAGAGACCCAGTACTTC. This sequence encodes CASSLGPSGGQETQYF.

Only a few counts were recorded for this clonotype. The CDR3 spells CASNTWDGGYTF. The CDR3 DNA reads TGTGCCAGCAACACATGGGATGGCGGCTACACCTTC. J is TRBJ1-2 and V is TRBV6-5; D gene unclear. Germline V gene data show CDR1 as MNHEY and CDR2 as SVGAGI. Trimming took 7 bases from V and 8 from J, leaving 14 bases between them. The CDR3 runs to 12 residues.

This clonotype has just a few counts. The CDR3 protein is CAISAGITYEQYV. CDR3 nucleotides: TGTGCCATCAGTGCCGGGATAACCTACGAGCAGTACGTC. The V call is TRBV10-3, the J call TRBJ2-7, with D perhaps TRBD2 (5 bases). The CDR3 has 13 amino acids. Trimming pared 4 bases from V and 2 bases from J, leaving 9 bases between. The V gene's germline CDR1 is ENHRY and CDR2 SYGVKD.

This chain joins TRBV6-4 and TRBJ1-5, with TRBD1 matching over 7 bases. The germline V gene has CDR1 MRHNA and CDR2 SNTAGT. The CDR3 runs 14 residues. J gave up 6 bases and V 2 bases, and 4 bases lay outside the gene matches. The CDR3 loop reads CASSDGPGGQPQHF. CDR3 sequence (DNA): TGTGCCAGCAGTGACGGTCCAGGGGGTCAGCCCCAGCATTTT.

This chain joins TRBV28 and TRBJ2-1, with D perhaps matching TRBD2 (5 bases). The CDR3 covers 15 residues. The V gene's germline CDR1 is MDHEN and CDR2 SYDVKM. V lost 4 bases and J 7 bases, leaving 17 bases between the germline ends. CDR3: CASSSPGKARNEQFF. The DNA for the CDR3 is TGTGCCAGCAGTTCCCCGGGGAAGGCTAGGAATGAGCAGTTCTTC.

V and J are TRBV20-1 and TRBJ1-3; D is perhaps TRBD1 (6 bases). The CDR3 consists of 16 residues. CDR1 and CDR2 (germline): DFQATT, SNEGSKA (reference sequence). The V end was cut by 0 bases, the J end by 4 bases, with 16 bases between. The CDR3 loop is CSARDERWTEGNTIYF. CDR3 nucleotides: TGCAGTGCTAGAGACGAAAGGTGGACAGAGGGAAACACCATATATTTT.

The genes are TRBV10-1 and TRBJ2-7; possibly TRBD2 for D (5 bases). From germline, CDR1 is WNHNN and CDR2 SYGVQD (reference sequence). CDR3 length: 17 amino acids. Between the trimmed V and J ends, which lost 3 bases and 2 bases, there was a span of 20 bases. The CDR3 loop is CASSEGLARPLTYEQYV. In nucleotides, the CDR3 is TGCGCCAGCAGTGAAGGCTTAGCGAGACCACTGACCTACGAGCAGTACGTC.

The chain couples TRBV4-1 to TRBJ2-1, with no clear D. Germline values: CDR1 MGHRA, CDR2 YSYEKL. V was shortened by 3 bases and J by 0 bases, with 15 bases between the two germline ends. The CDR3 totals 17 residues. The CDR3 coding sequence is TGCGCCAGCAGCCATCTTGGACCGGCGAGCTCCTACAATGAGCAGTTCTTC. Encoded protein: CASSHLGPASSYNEQFF.

This clonotype was observed a handful of times. The V call is TRBV4-2, the J call TRBJ2-2; possible D gene TRBD2, 7 bases. The germline V gene encodes CDR1 LGHNA and CDR2 YNFKEQ. The V end lost 0 bases, the J end lost 1 base, and 15 bases lay between the germline ends. CDR3 length: 18 residues. Here the CDR3 reads CASSQDWGGGRNTGELFF. Written as DNA, the CDR3 is TGTGCCAGCAGCCAAGATTGGGGGGGGGGCCGGAACACCGGGGAGCTGTTTTTT.

The V and J genes are TRBV10-3 and TRBJ2-7; TRBD2 matches at 12 bases. Looked up from germline, CDR1 is ENHRY and CDR2 is SYGVKD. This CDR3 spans 17 amino acids. The ends lost 4 bases at V and 2 bases at J; junction bases unmatched: 9. This CDR3 reads CAISVLAGGPQAYEQYF. The CDR3, as DNA: TGTGCCATCAGTGTTCTAGCGGGGGGGCCCCAGGCCTACGAGCAGTACTTC.

This clonotype has just a few counts. This chain links TRBV25-1 with TRBJ1-1, with D hard to call. Germline V gene lookup returns CDR1 MGHDK and CDR2 SYGVNS. Between the trimmed V and J ends, which lost 4 bases and 0 bases, there was a span of 6 bases. The CDR3 has 13 amino acids. The CDR3 DNA sequence: TGTGCCAGCAGTGTAACACTGAACACTGAAGCTTTCTTT. The encoded protein is CASSVTLNTEAFF.

This clonotype appeared a few times. The chain carries TRBV4-1 and TRBJ2-7, with D possibly TRBD1 on 6 matching bases. In germline, CDR1 is MGHRA, CDR2 YSYEKL. Trimming took off 2 bases at V and 0 bases at J, with 8 bases between the two ends. The CDR3 spans 14 residues. CDR3 nucleotides: TGCGCCAGCAGCCAAAGGACAGACTCCTACGAGCAGTACTTC. Translated: CASSQRTDSYEQYF.

The sample holds a few counts of this clonotype. V is TRBV11-1 and J is TRBJ1-5; TRBD1 aligns across 10 bases. CDR1 is SGHAT and CDR2 is FQDESV in the germline V gene (reference sequence). The CDR3 length is 19 residues. Trimming at V came to 6 bases and at J to 0 bases, leaving 14 bases not matched to a gene. CDR3 protein: CASSHPTGTGDDSNQPQHF. DNA of the CDR3: TGTGCCAGCAGTCATCCTACGGGGACAGGGGATGATAGCAATCAGCCCCAGCATTTT.

Points on this clonotype: Its ends do not fully match the called genes, so a read error is possible. This chain uses TRBV4-3 with TRBJ2-2, with D unresolved. The CDR3 extends over 16 amino acids. The V gene's germline CDR1 is LGHNA and CDR2 YSLEER. The CDR3, as DNA: TGCGGCAGCAGCCACTCGGTGACACCAAACACCGGGGAGCTGTTTTTT. Protein product: CGSSHSVTPNTGELFF.